Listed below are T cell receptor beta chains from one sample, sequenced in a study of CD8 T cells in ankylosing spondylitis. Using its own MiXCR run on the 5' RACE reads, TCRdb lists one record per CDR3 protein. Among roughly 450,000 distinct CDR3 sequences listed, about 24% were seen once. Sequenced: blood, either unsorted or a sorted T cell fraction (not recorded which). These receptors were collected from a male donor with ankylosing spondylitis. Each CDR3 is given with its conserved first and last residue. Fields, in order: CDR3 protein, CDR3 DNA, clone size, D gene, J gene, V gene. D genes are given only for firm matches. Some rows have no size entry. The others give once, few or many, or a class for an expanded clone.

cdr3_aa: CASSSPRGSRSYEQYF
cdr3_nt: TGTGCCAGCAGCTCCCCCAGGGGATCGAGATCCTACGAGCAGTACTTC
clone_size: .
d_call: .
j_call: TRBJ2-7
v_call: TRBV7-2

cdr3_aa: CASSRATGFQETQYF
cdr3_nt: TGTGCCAGCAGCCGGGCTACAGGGTTTCAAGAGACCCAGTACTTC
clone_size: few
d_call: .
j_call: TRBJ2-5
v_call: TRBV5-5

cdr3_aa: CASSLRQGSGSYGYTF
cdr3_nt: TGTGCCAGCAGTCTTCGACAGGGGTCAGGGTCATATGGCTACACCTTC
clone_size: .
d_call: TRBD1
j_call: TRBJ1-2
v_call: TRBV12-3/TRBV12-4

cdr3_aa: CASSKKGAGELRRNSPLHF
cdr3_nt: TGTGCCAGCAGCAAAAAGGGGGCAGGGGAACTAAGGAGGAATTCACCCCTCCACTTT
clone_size: few
d_call: .
j_call: TRBJ1-6
v_call: TRBV21-1

cdr3_aa: CASSGGTSGISYSYNEQFF
cdr3_nt: TGCGCCAGCAGCGGGGGGACTAGCGGGATATCTTACTCCTACAATGAGCAGTTCTTC
clone_size: .
d_call: TRBD2
j_call: TRBJ2-1
v_call: TRBV5-1

cdr3_aa: CSASPGTGTQSQHF
cdr3_nt: TGCAGTGCTAGCCCCGGGACAGGGACTCAGTCCCAGCATTTT
clone_size: few
d_call: TRBD1
j_call: TRBJ1-5
v_call: TRBV20-1

cdr3_aa: CASSADWDEQFF
cdr3_nt: TGTGCCAGCAGCGCCGACTGGGATGAGCAGTTCTTC
clone_size: .
d_call: .
j_call: TRBJ2-1
v_call: TRBV6-5

cdr3_aa: CSTNRDRGEKLFF
cdr3_nt: TGCAGTACCAACCGGGACAGGGGTGAAAAACTGTTTTTT
clone_size: .
d_call: TRBD1
j_call: TRBJ1-4
v_call: TRBV20-1

cdr3_aa: CASLGRVSYEQYF
cdr3_nt: TGTGCCAGCCTGGGGCGGGTCTCCTACGAGCAGTACTTC
clone_size: .
d_call: .
j_call: TRBJ2-7
v_call: TRBV2

cdr3_aa: CASSKQTGKETQYF
cdr3_nt: TGTGCCAGTAGTAAACAAACAGGAAAAGAGACCCAGTACTTC
clone_size: few
d_call: .
j_call: TRBJ2-5
v_call: TRBV19

cdr3_aa: CASSPGTVGETQYF
cdr3_nt: TGTGCCAGCAGCCCCGGGACAGTGGGGGAGACCCAGTACTTC
clone_size: few
d_call: TRBD1
j_call: TRBJ2-5
v_call: TRBV4-2

cdr3_aa: CASSQDLPLAGAEQFF
cdr3_nt: TGTGCCAGCAGCCAAGACTTGCCGCTAGCGGGTGCCGAGCAGTTCTTC
clone_size: .
d_call: TRBD2
j_call: TRBJ2-1
v_call: TRBV14

cdr3_aa: CASSHDSTNEKLFF
cdr3_nt: TGTGCCAGCAGCCATGATTCAACTAATGAAAAACTGTTTTTT
clone_size: .
d_call: .
j_call: TRBJ1-4
v_call: TRBV5-6

cdr3_aa: CASSLGTSRSYEQYF
cdr3_nt: TGTGCCAGCAGCCTCGGGACTAGCCGGTCTTACGAGCAGTACTTC
clone_size: few
d_call: TRBD2
j_call: TRBJ2-7
v_call: TRBV3-1

cdr3_aa: CASSAGGYTEAFF
cdr3_nt: TGTGCCAGCAGTGCGGGGGGATACACTGAAGCTTTCTTT
clone_size: .
d_call: .
j_call: TRBJ1-1
v_call: TRBV6-1

cdr3_aa: CASSLLSGLGTDTQYF
cdr3_nt: TGCGCCAGCAGCTTGTTAAGCGGACTTGGCACAGATACGCAGTATTTT
clone_size: .
d_call: .
j_call: TRBJ2-3
v_call: TRBV5-1

cdr3_aa: CASTLLFGEQFF
cdr3_nt: TGTGCCAGCACACTACTGTTCGGTGAGCAGTTCTTC
clone_size: many
d_call: .
j_call: TRBJ2-1
v_call: TRBV12-3/TRBV12-4

cdr3_aa: CASSLALRSISGANVLTF
cdr3_nt: TGCGCCAGCAGCTTGGCCCTAAGATCGATCTCTGGGGCCAACGTCCTGACTTTC
clone_size: few
d_call: .
j_call: TRBJ2-6
v_call: TRBV5-1

cdr3_aa: CASSPGTDFYEKLFF
cdr3_nt: TGTGCCAGCAGCCCGGGGACAGATTTTTATGAAAAACTGTTTTTT
clone_size: .
d_call: TRBD1
j_call: TRBJ1-4
v_call: TRBV7-8

cdr3_aa: CSARDWTGLSDTQYF
cdr3_nt: TGCAGTGCTAGAGATTGGACAGGCCTATCAGATACGCAGTATTTT
clone_size: .
d_call: TRBD1
j_call: TRBJ2-3
v_call: TRBV20-1

cdr3_aa: CASSPLMQARGTEAFF
cdr3_nt: TGTGCCAGCAGCCCTCTAATGCAGGCAAGAGGCACTGAAGCTTTCTTT
clone_size: .
d_call: .
j_call: TRBJ1-1
v_call: TRBV3-1

cdr3_aa: CSARDPGLSYEQYF
cdr3_nt: TGCAGTGCTAGAGATCCGGGTCTCTCCTACGAGCAGTACTTC
clone_size: .
d_call: .
j_call: TRBJ2-7
v_call: TRBV20-1

cdr3_aa: CASSQGGSHYGYTF
cdr3_nt: TGTGCCAGCAGCCAAGGAGGGTCGCACTATGGCTACACCTTC
clone_size: .
d_call: .
j_call: TRBJ1-2
v_call: TRBV3-1

cdr3_aa: CATSSGPGASYEQYF
cdr3_nt: TGTGCCACCAGCAGTGGGCCAGGGGCCTCCTACGAGCAGTACTTC
clone_size: few
d_call: .
j_call: TRBJ2-7
v_call: TRBV15

cdr3_aa: CATSRGLAGGEDNEQFF
cdr3_nt: TGTGCCACCAGCAGAGGTTTAGCGGGAGGAGAGGACAATGAGCAGTTCTTC
clone_size: .
d_call: TRBD2
j_call: TRBJ2-1
v_call: TRBV15

cdr3_aa: CASRWGAGELFF
cdr3_nt: TGTGCCAGCAGATGGGGCGCCGGGGAGCTGTTTTTT
clone_size: .
d_call: .
j_call: TRBJ2-2
v_call: TRBV6-1

cdr3_aa: CASSLRGQGSDYGYTF
cdr3_nt: TGTGCCAGCAGCTTAAGGGGCCAGGGGTCCGACTATGGCTACACCTTC
clone_size: .
d_call: .
j_call: TRBJ1-2
v_call: TRBV7-2

cdr3_aa: CSVEDRGGPGTQYF
cdr3_nt: TGCAGCGTTGAAGATCGCGGCGGCCCAGGGACCCAGTACTTC
clone_size: few
d_call: .
j_call: TRBJ2-5
v_call: TRBV29-1

cdr3_aa: CASSLEDPTYNEQFF
cdr3_nt: TGCGCCAGCAGCTTGGAGGACCCTACCTACAATGAGCAGTTCTTC
clone_size: .
d_call: .
j_call: TRBJ2-1
v_call: TRBV5-1

cdr3_aa: CASSVGAGSAYNEQFF
cdr3_nt: TGTGCCAGCAGCGTAGGGGCAGGGTCAGCCTACAATGAGCAGTTCTTC
clone_size: .
d_call: .
j_call: TRBJ2-1
v_call: TRBV9

cdr3_aa: CASRRGTENQPQHF
cdr3_nt: TGTGCCAGCAGACGTGGGACAGAAAATCAGCCCCAGCATTTT
clone_size: few
d_call: TRBD1
j_call: TRBJ1-5
v_call: TRBV12-3/TRBV12-4

cdr3_aa: CASSPVAGGPGDTQYF
cdr3_nt: TGTGCCAGCTCACCGGTAGCGGGAGGGCCTGGGGATACGCAGTATTTT
clone_size: .
d_call: TRBD2
j_call: TRBJ2-3
v_call: TRBV18

cdr3_aa: CASSERLAGLNNEQFF
cdr3_nt: TGTGCCAGCAGCGAACGACTAGCGGGACTCAACAATGAGCAGTTCTTC
clone_size: .
d_call: TRBD2
j_call: TRBJ2-1
v_call: TRBV11-2

cdr3_aa: CSARDQRDNDNEQFF
cdr3_nt: TGCAGTGCTAGAGATCAGCGGGATAATGACAATGAGCAGTTCTTC
clone_size: .
d_call: TRBD2
j_call: TRBJ2-1
v_call: TRBV20-1

cdr3_aa: CASSFFGASPGELFF
cdr3_nt: TGTGCCAGCAGCTTCTTTGGCGCGAGTCCCGGGGAGCTGTTTTTT
clone_size: .
d_call: .
j_call: TRBJ2-2
v_call: TRBV7-8

cdr3_aa: CASSVTPDTQYF
cdr3_nt: TGTGCCAGCAGCGTAACCCCAGATACGCAGTATTTT
clone_size: .
d_call: .
j_call: TRBJ2-3
v_call: TRBV7-2

cdr3_aa: CASSAHLASISSSYNEQFF
cdr3_nt: TGTGCCAGCAGCGCTCATCTAGCGTCCATATCGAGCTCCTACAATGAGCAGTTCTTC
clone_size: .
d_call: .
j_call: TRBJ2-1
v_call: TRBV12-3/TRBV12-4

cdr3_aa: CASSRVTGYNEQFF
cdr3_nt: TGTGCCAGCAGCAGAGTTACTGGCTACAATGAGCAGTTCTTC
clone_size: .
d_call: .
j_call: TRBJ2-1
v_call: TRBV11-2

cdr3_aa: CASSRVGTMPTDTQYF
cdr3_nt: TGCGCCAGCAGCCGGGTAGGGACTATGCCCACAGATACGCAGTATTTT
clone_size: once
d_call: TRBD2
j_call: TRBJ2-3
v_call: TRBV5-1

cdr3_aa: CASSLDKPGPEQYF
cdr3_nt: TGTGCCAGCAGCTTAGACAAGCCAGGACCGGAGCAGTACTTC
clone_size: .
d_call: .
j_call: TRBJ2-7
v_call: TRBV7-9

cdr3_aa: CASSLWWQDDTEAFF
cdr3_nt: TGTGCCAGCAGCTTGTGGTGGCAGGACGACACTGAAGCTTTCTTT
clone_size: .
d_call: .
j_call: TRBJ1-1
v_call: TRBV5-5

cdr3_aa: CASSPGLSQLTGELFF
cdr3_nt: TGCGCCAGCAGCCCGGGACTATCCCAGCTCACCGGGGAGCTGTTTTTT
clone_size: few
d_call: TRBD2
j_call: TRBJ2-2
v_call: TRBV5-1

cdr3_aa: CASSKRDRGDNEQFF
cdr3_nt: TGTGCCAGCAGCAAACGGGACAGGGGGGACAATGAGCAGTTCTTC
clone_size: few
d_call: TRBD1
j_call: TRBJ2-1
v_call: TRBV11-2

cdr3_aa: CASSLRQDTEAFF
cdr3_nt: TGCGCCAGCAGCCTCCGACAGGACACTGAAGCTTTCTTT
clone_size: many
d_call: .
j_call: TRBJ1-1
v_call: TRBV5-1

cdr3_aa: CSARVGTGGQPQHF
cdr3_nt: TGCAGTGCTAGAGTTGGGACAGGGGGGCAGCCCCAGCATTTT
clone_size: .
d_call: TRBD1
j_call: TRBJ1-5
v_call: TRBV20-1

cdr3_aa: CASSSGRATWGNTIYF
cdr3_nt: TGTGCCAGCAGTTCGGGACGGGCCACTTGGGGAAACACCATATATTTT
clone_size: many
d_call: .
j_call: TRBJ1-3
v_call: TRBV12-3/TRBV12-4

cdr3_aa: CASSLRGGLETQYF
cdr3_nt: TGTGCCAGCAGTCTACGTGGGGGGTTAGAGACCCAGTACTTC
clone_size: few
d_call: .
j_call: TRBJ2-5
v_call: TRBV27

cdr3_aa: CASSPWTGDEQFF
cdr3_nt: TGTGCCAGCAGCCCTTGGACAGGAGATGAGCAGTTCTTC
clone_size: .
d_call: TRBD1
j_call: TRBJ2-1
v_call: TRBV3-1